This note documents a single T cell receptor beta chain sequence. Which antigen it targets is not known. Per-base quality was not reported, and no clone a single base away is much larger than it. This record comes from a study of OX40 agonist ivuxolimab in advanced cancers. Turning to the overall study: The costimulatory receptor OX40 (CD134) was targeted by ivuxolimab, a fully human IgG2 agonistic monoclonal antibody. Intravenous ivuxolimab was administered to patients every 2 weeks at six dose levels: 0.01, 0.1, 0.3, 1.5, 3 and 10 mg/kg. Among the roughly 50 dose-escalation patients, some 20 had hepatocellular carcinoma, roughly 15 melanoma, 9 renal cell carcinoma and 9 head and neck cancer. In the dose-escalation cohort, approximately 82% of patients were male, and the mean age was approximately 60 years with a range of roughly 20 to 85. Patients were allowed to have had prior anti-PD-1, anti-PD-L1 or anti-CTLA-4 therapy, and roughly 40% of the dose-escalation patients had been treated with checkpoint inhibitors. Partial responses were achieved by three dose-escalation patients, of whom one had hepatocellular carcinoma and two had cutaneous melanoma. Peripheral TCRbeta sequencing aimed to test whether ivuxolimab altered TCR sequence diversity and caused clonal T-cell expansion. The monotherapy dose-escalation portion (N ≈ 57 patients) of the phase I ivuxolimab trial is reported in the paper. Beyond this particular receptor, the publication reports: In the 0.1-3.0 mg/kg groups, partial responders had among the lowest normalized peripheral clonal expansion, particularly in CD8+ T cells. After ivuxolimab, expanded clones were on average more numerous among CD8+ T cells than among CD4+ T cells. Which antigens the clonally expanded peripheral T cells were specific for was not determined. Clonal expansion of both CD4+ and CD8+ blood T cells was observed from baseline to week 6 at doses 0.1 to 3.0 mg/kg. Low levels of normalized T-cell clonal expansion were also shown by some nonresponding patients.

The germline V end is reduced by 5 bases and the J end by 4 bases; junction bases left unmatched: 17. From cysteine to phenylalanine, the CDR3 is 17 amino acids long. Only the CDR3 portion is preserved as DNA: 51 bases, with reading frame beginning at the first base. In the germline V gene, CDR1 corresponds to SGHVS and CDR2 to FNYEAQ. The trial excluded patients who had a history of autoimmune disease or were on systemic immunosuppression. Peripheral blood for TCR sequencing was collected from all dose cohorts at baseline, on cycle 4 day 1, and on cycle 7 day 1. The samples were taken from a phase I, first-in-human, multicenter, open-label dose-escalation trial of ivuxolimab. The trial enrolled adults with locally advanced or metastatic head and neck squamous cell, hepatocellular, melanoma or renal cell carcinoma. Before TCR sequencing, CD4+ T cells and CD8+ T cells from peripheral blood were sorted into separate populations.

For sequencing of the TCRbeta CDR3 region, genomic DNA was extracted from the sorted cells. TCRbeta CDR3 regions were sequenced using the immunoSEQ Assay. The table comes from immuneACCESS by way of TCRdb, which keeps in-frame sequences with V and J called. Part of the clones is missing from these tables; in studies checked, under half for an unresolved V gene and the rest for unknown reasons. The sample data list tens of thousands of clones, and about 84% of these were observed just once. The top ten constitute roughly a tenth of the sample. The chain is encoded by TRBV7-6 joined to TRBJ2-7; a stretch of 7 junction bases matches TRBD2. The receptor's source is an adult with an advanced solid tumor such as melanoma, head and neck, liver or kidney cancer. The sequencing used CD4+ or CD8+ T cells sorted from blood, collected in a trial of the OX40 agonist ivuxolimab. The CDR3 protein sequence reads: CASSTSRPGGSMYEQYF. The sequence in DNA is TGTGCCAGCAGCACCTCGCGCCCTGGCGGGAGTATGTACGAGCAGTACTTC.